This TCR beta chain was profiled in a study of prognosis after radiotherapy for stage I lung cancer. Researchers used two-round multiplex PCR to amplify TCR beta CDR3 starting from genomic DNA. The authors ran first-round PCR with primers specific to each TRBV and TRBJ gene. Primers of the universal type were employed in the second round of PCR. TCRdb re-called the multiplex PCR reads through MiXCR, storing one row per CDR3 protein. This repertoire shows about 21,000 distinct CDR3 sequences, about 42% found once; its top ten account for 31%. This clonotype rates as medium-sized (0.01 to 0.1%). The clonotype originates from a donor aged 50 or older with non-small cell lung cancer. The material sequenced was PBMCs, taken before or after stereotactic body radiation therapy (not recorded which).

CDR3 protein: CSARGLAGGLNEQFF. CDR3 nucleotides: TGCAGTGCTAGAGGACTAGCGGGAGGGCTAAATGAGCAGTTCTTC. The chain carries TRBV20-1 and TRBJ2-1; 14 bases are a match to TRBD2. V lost 1 base, J lost 7 bases, and 3 bases stayed unmatched. The CDR3 is 15 residues long. Germline V gives CDR1 DFQATT, CDR2 SNEGSKA (reference sequence).